This record looks at one T cell receptor beta chain sequence and its context. The antigen remains undetermined. Different DNA sequences within this sample yield the same CDR3. This entry belongs to a study of shared clonotypes between healthy human individuals. Method: immunoSEQ multiplex PCR; TCRdb's copy keeps in-frame clones and lacks some. Among over a million clones listed, roughly 96% were seen once. Findings and limits, study-wide: Among non-shared clonotypes, generation probabilities were lower than among those shared by all four donors. Among donors, clonotype sharing was expected to be affected by sequencing depth.

The CDR3 extends over 11 amino acids. V shed 5 bases and J shed 4 bases, with 5 bases lying between them. Germline CDR1 SNHLY, CDR2 FYNNEI. The source is a young man in good health. The rearrangement uses TRBV2 and TRBJ2-5; D remains unclear. The sample was naive CD4+ T cells sorted from blood. Subset given: CD45RA+ positively selected. CDR3 sequence: CASSPLETQYF. The DNA for the CDR3 is TGTGCCAGCAGTCCCTTAGAGACCCAGTACTTC.